These 27 T cell receptor beta chains came from one sample sequenced in a study of T cell responses to AZD1222 COVID-19 vaccine. Libraries were prepared by immunoSEQ multiplex PCR; TCRdb keeps only in-frame clonotypes and omits some of them. The data contain roughly 95,000 clones, approximately 87% of them seen just once; the ten biggest clones take up 2.8%. The starting material was peripheral blood, obtained on day 0 of AZD1222 vaccination. These receptors all stem from an adult in good health.

The chain links TRBV2 to TRBJ1-2; TRBD1 might be the D (6 bases). The CDR3 is 11 amino acids. The germline gives CDR1 SNHLY, CDR2 FYNNEI. Trimming removed 6 bases at V and 8 bases at J, with 10 bases between. CDR3 in amino acids: CASRRTDGYTF. The CDR3 region has the DNA TGTGCCAGCAGGAGGACAGACGGCTACACCTTC.

This chain links TRBV11-1 with TRBJ2-5; D gene uncertain. The V and J ends lost 1 base and 5 bases respectively, with 2 bases between them. This CDR3 is 11 amino acids long. Germline V gene lookup returns CDR1 SGHAT and CDR2 FQDESV (reference sequence). The DNA of the CDR3 is TGTGCCAGCAGCTTAGAGGAGACCCAGTACTTC. Protein sequence: CASSLEETQYF.

The chain employs TRBV11-2 and TRBJ1-6; TRBD1 matches 7 bases. This CDR3 is built from 14 residues. CDR1 is SGHAT, CDR2 FQNNGV, per germline. With 4 bases clipped from V and 5 bases from J, the junction kept 2 bases outside the gene matches. The CDR3 spells CASSWDSDNSPLHF. CDR3 DNA: TGTGCCAGCAGCTGGGACAGCGATAATTCACCCCTCCACTTT.

This clone was observed once. This chain connects TRBV12-3 or TRBV12-4 to TRBJ2-1, with unresolved D. Trimming cost V 1 base and J 5 bases, with 6 bases left between them. The CDR3 runs to 13 residues. The CDR3 loop is CASSLDRHNEQFF. CDR3 nucleotides: TGTGCCAGCAGTTTAGACAGACACAATGAGCAGTTCTTC.

The chain recombines TRBV5-5 with TRBJ1-2; D may be TRBD1 (6 bases). The germline V and J ends were trimmed by 6 bases and 2 bases, with 11 bases remaining between them. This CDR3 has 13 residues. The germline V gene encodes CDR1 SGHKS and CDR2 YYEKEE (reference sequence). CDR3 in DNA: TGTGCCAGCATGTTGCAGGGGAACTATGGCTACACCTTC. It yields the protein CASMLQGNYGYTF.

The chain joins TRBV11-2 to TRBJ1-2; 9 bases are shared with TRBD1. The CDR3 loop spans 17 amino acids. V lost 3 bases to trimming and J lost 2 bases; unmatched junction nucleotides: 10. CDR1 SGHAT and CDR2 FQNNGV come from the germline V gene. As DNA, the CDR3 is TGTGCCAGCAGCTTTACGGAGACAGGGGGGATGAACTATGGCTACACCTTC. This translates into CASSFTETGGMNYGYTF.

V usage is TRBV27 and J usage is TRBJ2-1; a weak D match, TRBD1 (6 bases). The CDR3 has 14 residues. V was clipped by 5 bases and J by 8 bases, with 16 bases between them. Germline V CDR1 and CDR2: MNHEY, SMNVEV (reference sequence). The CDR3 DNA sequence: TGTGCCAGCAGTCACCGTACAGGGTCAGATGAGCAGTTCTTC. Translated: CASSHRTGSDEQFF.

In the case of this clone: One end of the junction varies from germline; a read error may be responsible. The chain links TRBV3-1 (or the pseudogene TRBV3-2) to TRBJ2-6; D is undetermined. Germline lookup yields CDR1 LGHDT and CDR2 YNNKEL (reference sequence). The CDR3 spans 16 residues. Here the CDR3 DNA reads TGCGCCAGCAGCCCTTCCGTAGGTCGTGGGGCCAACGTCCTGACTTTC. Translated: CASSPSVGRGANVLTF.

The chain joins TRBV24-1 to TRBJ1-3; D is uncertain. Looked up from germline, CDR1 is KGHDR and CDR2 is SFDVKD. V was pared by 4 bases and J by 0 bases, with 12 bases between. The length of the CDR3 is 16 residues. CDR3 DNA sequence: TGTGCCACCAGTGACCCAGCAGAATACTCTGGAAACACCATATATTTT. Translation: CATSDPAEYSGNTIYF.

The chain joins TRBV7-2 to TRBJ2-7; TRBD1 matches at 8 bases. Looked up from germline, CDR1 is SGHTA and CDR2 is FQGNSA. V gave up 3 bases and J gave up 3 bases; unmatched junction bases: 7. The CDR3 is 15 amino acids. The CDR3 DNA reads as TGTGCCAGCAGCTTTCGGGACAGGCAGAGCTACGAGCAGTACTTC. Its translation is CASSFRDRQSYEQYF.

This chain uses TRBV14 with TRBJ2-7, with TRBD2 identical over 7 bases. V dropped 1 base and J dropped 2; count of bases not matched to a gene: 5. CDR3 size: 15 residues. From germline, CDR1 is SGHDN and CDR2 FVKESK. The CDR3 region is CASSQGLASAYEQYF. The CDR3 bases are TGTGCCAGCAGCCAAGGACTAGCCAGCGCCTACGAGCAGTACTTC.

A single count supports this clone. The sample holds other DNA sequences that translate to the same CDR3. The V call is TRBV5-1, the J call TRBJ2-7, with 7 bases identical to TRBD1. The J segment lost 4 bases and the V segment lost 0 bases, leaving 4 bases of the junction unmatched. Germline V CDR1 and CDR2: SGHRS, YFSETQ. CDR3 length equals 14 residues. The CDR3 loop reads CASSLGQGSYEQYF. CDR3 DNA sequence: TGCGCCAGCAGCTTGGGACAGGGTTCATACGAGCAGTACTTC.

The rearrangement links TRBV3-1 (or the pseudogene TRBV3-2) to TRBJ2-3; D is unresolved. This CDR3 has 14 amino acids. V was trimmed by 0 bases and J by 9 bases, leaving 13 bases between them. Per the germline V gene, CDR1 is LGHDT and CDR2 is YNNKEL (reference sequence). The CDR3 nucleotides are TGTGCCAGCAGCCAAGAGGTCGAGCTGGGCACGCAGTATTTT. It yields the protein CASSQEVELGTQYF.

This chain joins TRBV6-1 and TRBJ2-5; D not resolved. This CDR3 region has 15 residues. Deletions cut 3 bases from V and 4 bases from J, with 15 bases between. Per the germline V gene, CDR1 is MNHNS and CDR2 is SASEGT. DNA for the CDR3: TGTGCCAGCAGTGAGGATGACCTTCGGAGAGAGACCCAGTACTTC. Protein product: CASSEDDLRRETQYF.

The chain has TRBV25-1 and TRBJ2-7; 10 bases align to TRBD2. This CDR3 has 16 amino acids. Germline assignment: CDR1 MGHDK and CDR2 SYGVNS. J gave up 1 base and V 8 bases, and 11 bases lay outside the gene matches. The CDR3 sequence: CASGRGSGRMSYEQYF. Here the CDR3 DNA reads TGTGCCAGCGGGCGAGGTAGCGGGAGGATGTCCTACGAGCAGTACTTC.

The V gene is TRBV7-9, the J gene TRBJ1-5; 8 bases fit TRBD1. Germline CDR1 and CDR2: SEHNR and FQNEAQ (reference sequence). The CDR3 extends over 15 amino acids. V shed 5 bases and J 10 bases; nucleotides not matched to a gene: 13. The CDR3 reads CASSPGGLPHEPQHF. Here the CDR3 DNA reads TGTGCCAGCAGCCCAGGGGGCCTGCCCCATGAACCCCAGCATTTT.

This clone was observed a handful of times. The chain links TRBV28 to TRBJ1-3; D is possibly TRBD1 (6 bases). Germline CDR1 MDHEN, CDR2 SYDVKM. This CDR3 contains 13 residues. Trimming left V 7 bases short and J 7 bases short, with 14 bases between. DNA of the CDR3: TGTGCCAGCAAGGCCCGACAGGTGAACACCATATATTTT. This encodes CASKARQVNTIYF.

The chain carries TRBV13 and TRBJ1-1; TRBD1 is a possible D gene (6 bases). This CDR3 has 14 amino acids. With 5 bases removed from V and 0 bases from J, the gap between germline ends came to 10 bases. Germline V gene sequence: CDR1 PRHDT, CDR2 FYEKMQ (reference sequence). The CDR3 bases are TGTGCCAGCAGCCGTGGGGGCATGAACACTGAAGCTTTCTTT. Protein: CASSRGGMNTEAFF.

V is TRBV21-1 and J is TRBJ1-4; the table's D call of TRBD1 was not tested on the DNA. TRBV21-1 is recorded as a pseudogene. The CDR3 extends over 17 amino acids. The CDR3 DNA reads as TGTGCCAGCAGACTTCCCAGGGGGGCAGCAACTAATGAAAAACTGTTTTTT. It is translated as CASRLPRGAATNEKLFF.

V gene TRBV7-2 combines with J gene TRBJ2-5, with D perhaps matching TRBD2 (5 bases). The CDR3 length is 12 residues. V lost 3 bases and J lost 7, with 9 bases in between. Germline-derived CDR1 and CDR2 are SGHTA and FQGNSA. The CDR3 region is CASSFLGGTQYF. Here the CDR3 DNA reads TGTGCCAGCAGCTTCCTTGGAGGGACCCAGTACTTC.

The genes are TRBV19 and TRBJ1-4; the D is unclear. Trimming removed 8 bases at V and 3 bases at J, with 10 bases between. The CDR3 runs to 13 residues. Germline-derived CDR1 and CDR2 are LNHDA and SQIVND (reference sequence). The DNA of the CDR3 is TGTGCCAGTTCTAGTGGGCCTAATGAAAAACTGTTTTTT. As protein: CASSSGPNEKLFF.

The J gene is TRBJ2-2, the V gene TRBV19; 9 bases are shared with TRBD1. The length of the CDR3 is 15 residues. Germline assignment: CDR1 LNHDA and CDR2 SQIVND (reference sequence). V lost 3 bases to trimming and J lost 4 bases; unmatched junction nucleotides: 3. CDR3 loop: CASSMGQGGTGELFF. In DNA, the CDR3 is TGTGCCAGTAGTATGGGACAGGGAGGCACCGGGGAGCTGTTTTTT.

The chain couples TRBV7-2 to TRBJ1-5; unclear D gene. Per the germline V gene, CDR1 is SGHTA and CDR2 is FQGNSA. V shed 1 base and J shed 1 base, with 8 bases lying between them. CDR3 length: 15 residues. The CDR3 loop reads CASSLVAASNQPQHF. The CDR3 bases are TGTGCCAGCAGCTTAGTGGCCGCGAGCAATCAGCCCCAGCATTTT.

The chain uses TRBV19 and TRBJ2-1; 7 nucleotides align to TRBD2. The J segment lost 5 bases and the V segment lost 3 bases, leaving 1 base of the junction unmatched. The CDR3 is made up of 13 amino acids. CDR1 is LNHDA and CDR2 is SQIVND in the germline V gene (reference sequence). The chain's CDR3 is CASSIAGDNEQFF. The CDR3 coding sequence is TGTGCCAGTAGTATTGCGGGGGACAATGAGCAGTTCTTC.

The chain is built from TRBV6-1 and TRBJ1-5, with a tentative D call TRBD1 (6 bases). The V end lost 4 bases, the J end lost 2 bases, and 15 bases lay between the germline ends. The germline gives CDR1 MNHNS, CDR2 SASEGT. The CDR3 runs 16 residues. The CDR3 bases are TGTGCCAGCAGTGTATCTTCGGGGGCGGGCAATCAGCCCCAGCATTTT. Its translation is CASSVSSGAGNQPQHF.

The V and J genes are TRBV7-9 and TRBJ1-3; possibly TRBD1 for D (5 bases). Germline V CDR1 and CDR2: SEHNR, FQNEAQ (reference sequence). CDR3 length: 14 residues. V was pared by 3 bases and J by 0 bases, with 6 bases between. The DNA of the CDR3 is TGTGCCAGCAGCTTGGGGGGCTCTGGAAACACCATATATTTT. Its translation: CASSLGGSGNTIYF.

This sequence joins TRBV6-1 and TRBJ1-5; D is perhaps TRBD1 (6 bases). Trimming cost V 2 bases and J 4 bases, with 12 bases left between them. Germline loops: CDR1 MNHNS, CDR2 SASEGT. This CDR3 is built from 15 residues. The CDR3 region is CASSESGQQNQPQHF. CDR3 nucleotides: TGTGCCAGCAGTGAAAGCGGACAGCAAAATCAGCCCCAGCATTTT.